A single sample is the source of the 28 T cell receptor beta chains below, sequenced in a study of blood T cell repertoires in COVID-19. Sequencing was performed with immunoSEQ multiplex PCR; in TCRdb, only in-frame clones are kept and a portion is missing. The sample carries approximately 99,000 clones, around 88% recorded once. Sequenced sample: peripheral blood. All receptors derive from a middle-aged man with COVID-19, enrolled during active disease.

The rearrangement uses TRBV4-1 and TRBJ1-2; D call uncertain. The CDR3 is 14 residues long. Germline-derived CDR1 and CDR2 are MGHRA and YSYEKL. V lost 0 bases and J lost 4, with 9 bases in between. The CDR3 loop is CASSQDTRGYGYTF. The CDR3 DNA follows: TGCGCCAGCAGCCAAGACACTCGTGGCTATGGCTACACCTTC.

The chain has TRBV5-3 and TRBJ1-2; maybe TRBD1 (6 bases). TRBV5-3 is an open reading frame whose function is uncertain. This CDR3 comprises 14 residues. The V gene lost 9 bases and the J gene lost 0 bases, with 15 bases spanning the gap. The chain's CDR3 is CAIISRGPNYGYTF. In DNA form, the CDR3 reads TGTGCCATAATCTCCAGGGGCCCTAACTATGGCTACACCTTC.

The chain is built from TRBV11-2 and TRBJ2-2; tentatively, D is TRBD1 (5 bases). Germline CDR1 reads SGHAT; CDR2 reads FQNNGV. V was trimmed by 4 bases and J by 0 bases, leaving 12 bases between them. The CDR3 has 16 amino acids. The CDR3, as DNA: TGTGCCAGCAGCTCCAACAGGCGCGCGAACACCGGGGAGCTGTTTTTT. Its translation: CASSSNRRANTGELFF. Filled out from reference TRBV11-2 and TRBJ2-2, the complete variable domain reads EAGVAQSPRYKIIEKRQSVAFWCNPISGHATLYWYQQILGQGPKLLIQFQNNGVVDDSQLPKDRFSAERLKGVDSTLKIQPAKLEDSAVYLCASSSNRRANTGELFFGEGSRLTVL.

The table lists this clone with a few counts. V is TRBV9 and J is TRBJ1-1, with D possibly being TRBD1 (5 bases). There are 15 residues in the CDR3. Germline V gene data show CDR1 as SGDLS and CDR2 as YYNGEE. V shed 2 bases and J shed 5 bases, with 16 bases lying between them. This CDR3 is CASSVYDSWRTEAFF. DNA for the CDR3: TGTGCCAGCAGCGTTTACGACAGCTGGAGAACTGAAGCTTTCTTT.

This chain joins TRBV5-1 and TRBJ1-5; 10 bases agree with TRBD1. Germline CDR1 and CDR2: SGHRS and YFSETQ. The trim removed 4 bases at V and 5 bases at J, leaving 3 bases unmatched. The CDR3 length is 14 residues. CDR3 region: CASSPGTGDQPQHF. The CDR3 DNA reads as TGCGCCAGCAGCCCTGGGACAGGGGATCAGCCCCAGCATTTT.

CDR3 amino acids: CASSSSLGGEKLFF. The CDR3 DNA sequence: TGTGCCAGCAGCTCTAGCCTGGGAGGTGAAAAACTGTTTTTT. The J gene is TRBJ1-4, the V gene TRBV5-4; D is ambiguous. The CDR3 consists of 14 residues. Germline V gives CDR1 SGHNT, CDR2 YYREEE (reference sequence). Trimming removed 3 bases at V and 7 bases at J, with 13 bases between.

The chain is built from TRBV30 and TRBJ1-2; TRBD1 matches at 8 bases. V lost 8 bases and J lost 1; bases outside the gene matches: 3. Germline CDR1 and CDR2: GTSNPN and SVGIG (reference sequence). The CDR3 extends over 12 amino acids. The CDR3 loop reads CAGGQVNYGYTF. CDR3 nucleotides: TGTGCCGGGGGACAGGTTAACTATGGCTACACCTTC. Together with reference TRBV30 and TRBJ1-2, the CDR3 gives the full variable domain: SQTIHQWPATLVQPVGSPLSLECTVEGTSNPNLYWYRQAAGRGLQLLFYSVGIGQISSEVPQNLSASRPQDRQFILSSKKLLLSDSGFYLCAGGQVNYGYTFGSGTRLTVV.

V gene TRBV10-3 combines with J gene TRBJ1-4, with TRBD1 matching over 8 bases. The CDR3 length is 12 residues. V was clipped by 10 bases and J by 5 bases; unmatched bases: 3. Germline CDR1 ENHRY, CDR2 SYGVKD. Written as DNA, the CDR3 is TGTGCCAGTGGACAGGGCAATGAAAAACTGTTTTTT. Amino acids: CASGQGNEKLFF.

The J gene is TRBJ1-1, the V gene TRBV19; weak D call: TRBD1 (6 bases). CDR1 is LNHDA and CDR2 is SQIVND in the germline V gene (reference sequence). This CDR3 contains 16 residues. V was cut by 6 bases and J by 2 bases, with 19 bases left in between. The DNA for the CDR3 is TGTGCCAGTAGCCCTGGGGGGGCGGGTTTCAACACTGAAGCTTTCTTT. Protein product: CASSPGGAGFNTEAFF.

The chain is built from TRBV4-2 and TRBJ1-2; a possible D gene is TRBD1 (5 bases). The germline gives CDR1 LGHNA, CDR2 YNFKEQ. Trimming took off 0 bases at V and 0 bases at J, with 8 bases between the two ends. The CDR3 sequence is 15 residues long. In nucleotides, the CDR3 is TGTGCCAGCAGCCAAGATCTGGGGCCTAACTATGGCTACACCTTC. Its translation: CASSQDLGPNYGYTF.

The chain joins TRBV18 to TRBJ1-2; no clear D. Germline values: CDR1 KGHSH, CDR2 LQKENI. V was pared by 2 bases and J by 6 bases, with 10 bases between. The CDR3 is made up of 13 amino acids. This CDR3 reads CASSPIEVDGYTF. CDR3 nucleotides: TGTGCCAGCTCACCAATTGAGGTAGATGGCTACACCTTC.

The chain recombines TRBV11-2 with TRBJ2-1, with TRBD2 matching over 9 bases. This CDR3 contains 15 residues. In germline, CDR1 is SGHAT, CDR2 FQNNGV. V lost 5 bases to trimming and J lost 7 bases; unmatched junction nucleotides: 9. Here the CDR3 reads CASSTTGGGVNEQFF. CDR3 nucleotide sequence: TGTGCCAGCAGCACAACCGGCGGGGGGGTTAATGAGCAGTTCTTC. Drawing the rest from reference TRBV11-2 and TRBJ2-1, the complete variable domain is EAGVAQSPRYKIIEKRQSVAFWCNPISGHATLYWYQQILGQGPKLLIQFQNNGVVDDSQLPKDRFSAERLKGVDSTLKIQPAKLEDSAVYLCASSTTGGGVNEQFFGPGTRLTVL.

This chain connects TRBV5-5 to TRBJ1-1, with TRBD1 matching 7 bases. The CDR3 consists of 14 residues. V was clipped by 2 bases and J by 4 bases; unmatched bases: 5. CDR1 and CDR2 from the germline V gene are SGHKS and YYEKEE (reference sequence). CDR3 region: CASSFDRVGTEAFF. CDR3 nucleotides: TGTGCCAGCAGCTTCGACAGGGTCGGCACTGAAGCTTTCTTT.

The chain uses TRBV5-5 and TRBJ1-3; no clear D. This CDR3 region has 11 residues. V was cut by 6 bases and J by 7 bases, with 8 bases left in between. Germline CDR1 reads SGHKS; CDR2 reads YYEKEE (reference sequence). DNA for the CDR3: TGTGCCAGCACCGGAGGGAACACCATATATTTT. It translates to CASTGGNTIYF.

The chain employs TRBV5-1 and TRBJ1-1, with 8 bases matching TRBD1. The germline V gene has CDR1 SGHRS and CDR2 YFSETQ. The trim removed 3 bases at V and 4 bases at J, leaving 14 bases unmatched. The CDR3 loop spans 17 amino acids. CDR3 bases: TGCGCCAGCAGCTCACCGCAGGGGGCGCGGGTTAGCACTGAAGCTTTCTTT. Translating it yields CASSSPQGARVSTEAFF.

Remarks on this clone: The sample has other DNA sequences that encode this CDR3 too. This rearrangement joins TRBV9 to TRBJ1-5; 10 bases fit TRBD1. Trimming took 2 bases from V and 1 from J; bases not matched to a gene: 0. This CDR3 has 15 amino acids. From germline, CDR1 is SGDLS and CDR2 YYNGEE. In DNA, the CDR3 is TGTGCCAGCAGCGTGGGACAGGGGAGCAATCAGCCCCAGCATTTT. As protein: CASSVGQGSNQPQHF.

V is TRBV27 and J is TRBJ1-2, with TRBD1 identical over 8 bases. The CDR3 consists of 13 residues. Trimming removed 6 bases from V and 7 bases from J; junction bases left unmatched: 7. Germline V gene data show CDR1 as MNHEY and CDR2 as SMNVEV (reference sequence). The CDR3: CASSPGGAVGYTF. For the CDR3, the DNA is TGTGCCAGCAGCCCAGGGGGCGCAGTTGGCTACACCTTC.

CDR3 coding DNA: TGTGCCAGCAGTTCGCCCGGGACTAGCGTCGAGCAGTACTTC. It specifies CASSSPGTSVEQYF. The chain joins TRBV6-5 to TRBJ2-7; TRBD2 aligns across 10 bases. This CDR3 is 14 amino acids long. The germline V gene encodes CDR1 MNHEY and CDR2 SVGAGI. J lost 6 bases, V lost 4 bases, and 6 bases had no gene match.

The chain is built from TRBV29-1 and TRBJ2-3, with 11 bases that match TRBD2. V was clipped by 4 bases and J by 0 bases; unmatched bases: 6. This CDR3 has 16 residues. Germline loops: CDR1 SQVTM, CDR2 ANQGSEA. The CDR3 DNA sequence: TGCAGCGTTGCATGGGCTAGCGGGGGGAGCACAGATACGCAGTATTTT. Translating gives CSVAWASGGSTDTQYF.

The J gene is TRBJ2-5, the V gene TRBV4-2; D may be TRBD2 (6 bases). The germline V gene encodes CDR1 LGHNA and CDR2 YNFKEQ. This CDR3 spans 15 amino acids. V gave up 2 bases and J gave up 2 bases, with 12 bases separating them. The CDR3 sequence: CASSQTGLGQETQYF. The CDR3 DNA sequence: TGTGCCAGCAGCCAAACGGGACTTGGGCAAGAGACCCAGTACTTC.

This clone came up once. This chain joins TRBV6-5 and TRBJ1-2; D is undetermined. Trimming stripped 1 base from V and 3 bases from J, with 12 bases between. This CDR3 comprises 15 residues. Germline CDR1 and CDR2: MNHEY and SVGAGI. CDR3 sequence: CASSYYQEMYYGYTF. DNA for the CDR3: TGTGCCAGCAGTTACTACCAGGAAATGTACTATGGCTACACCTTC.

This clone was counted a single time. V and J are TRBV19 and TRBJ1-1; D is perhaps TRBD1 (5 bases). Germline values: CDR1 LNHDA, CDR2 SQIVND (reference sequence). Trimming removed 8 bases from V and 4 bases from J, with 14 bases in between. The CDR3 length is 13 residues. The CDR3: CASRGTGITEAFF. DNA for the CDR3: TGTGCCAGTCGGGGGACGGGGATCACTGAAGCTTTCTTT. Full variable domain (remainder filled in from reference TRBV19 and TRBJ1-1): DGGITQSPKYLFRKEGQNVTLSCEQNLNHDAMYWYRQDPGQGLRLIYYSQIVNDFQKGDIAEGYSVSREKKESFPLTVTSAQKNPTAFYLCASRGTGITEAFFGQGTRLTVV.

V gene TRBV5-5 combines with J gene TRBJ1-5, with D perhaps matching TRBD1 (5 bases). Between the trimmed V and J ends, which lost 1 base and 7 bases, there was a span of 15 bases. CDR1 SGHKS and CDR2 YYEKEE come from the germline V gene (reference sequence). The CDR3 loop spans 15 amino acids. The CDR3 nucleotides read TGTGCCAGCAGCTTGCAGGGCTCGGGGAGGCAGCCCCAGCATTTT. Translation: CASSLQGSGRQPQHF.

This clone was detected once. The chain couples TRBV3-1 (or the pseudogene TRBV3-2) to TRBJ2-5; 12 bases agree with TRBD1. V trimming: 2 bases; J trimming: 7 bases; junction bases outside the gene matches: 14. The CDR3 totals 18 residues. Germline CDR1 and CDR2: LGHDT and YNNKEL (reference sequence). The DNA of the CDR3 is TGTGCCAGCAGCCAACAACCCACCGGGACAGGGGGCGACAGGACCCAGTACTTC. It yields the protein CASSQQPTGTGGDRTQYF.

The DNA of the CDR3 is TGTGCCAGCAGAAGACAGGGAAACAATCAGCCCCAGCATTTT. The encoded protein is CASRRQGNNQPQHF. The rearrangement links TRBV6-5 to TRBJ1-5, with 7 bases that match TRBD1. This CDR3 spans 14 amino acids. With V trimmed by 6 bases and J by 3 bases, 5 bases remained unmatched. Germline V gene data show CDR1 as MNHEY and CDR2 as SVGAGI.

The J gene is TRBJ2-7, the V gene TRBV4-1; TRBD2 might be the D (5 bases). CDR1 is MGHRA and CDR2 is YSYEKL in the germline V gene. The length of the CDR3 is 14 residues. Between the trimmed V and J ends, which lost 0 bases and 2 bases, there was a span of 8 bases. CDR3 in amino acids: CASSQEEGTYEQYF. The CDR3 nucleotides read TGCGCCAGCAGCCAAGAAGAGGGAACCTACGAGCAGTACTTC.

The chain employs TRBV11-3 and TRBJ2-1; no definite D call. This CDR3 is built from 13 residues. The germline V gene encodes CDR1 SGHNT and CDR2 YENEEA. V was trimmed by 0 bases and J by 6 bases, leaving 6 bases between them. CDR3 in amino acids: CASSLDQANEQFF. In DNA, the CDR3 is TGTGCCAGCAGCTTAGATCAGGCCAATGAGCAGTTCTTC.

The V gene is TRBV6-2 or TRBV6-3, the J gene TRBJ2-5; 12 bases match TRBD1. The CDR3 extends over 15 amino acids. Trimming cost V 3 bases and J 5 bases; bases outside gene matches: 4. Germline V gene data show CDR1 as MNHEY and CDR2 as SVGEGT. The CDR3 reads CASSYVGQGAETQYF. In nucleotides, the CDR3 is TGTGCCAGCAGTTATGTGGGACAGGGGGCGGAGACCCAGTACTTC.